This T cell receptor beta chain was retrieved from a study of blood T cell repertoires in COVID-19. There are a few counts of this clone. This CDR3 comprises 16 residues. The trim removed 4 bases at V and 3 bases at J, leaving 3 bases unmatched. Per germline, CDR1 SGHRS and CDR2 YFSETQ. Sequenced by immunoSEQ multiplex PCR; TCRdb stores in-frame clones only, minus some. Seen here are 110,000 or so clones, about 85% observed once, and the top ten hold 7% to 9%. The origin of this receptor is a human donor in a cohort sampled during active COVID-19. The gene calls are TRBV5-1 and TRBJ2-2; TRBD2 matches 13 bases. Specimen: peripheral blood. The CDR3 loop reads CASSSTSGGDTGELFF. In DNA form, the CDR3 reads TGCGCCAGCAGCAGCACTAGCGGGGGGGACACCGGGGAGCTGTTTTTT.